The rows below give T cell receptor beta chains drawn from one sample of a study of blood T cells in healthy people across ages. Each CDR3 protein gets one entry after TCRdb re-called the 5' RACE reads with MiXCR. The data show around 1,700,000 distinct CDR3 sequences, approximately 28% seen once. Sequencing was carried out using blood. Receptors originate from a woman in her 30s in good health. Each CDR3 is given with its conserved first and last residue. Each record gives: J gene, V gene, clone size, D gene, CDR3 protein, CDR3 DNA. D genes are given only for firm matches. The size field is filled for only some rows; it gives once, few, many or a size class.

TRBJ2-7	TRBV7-2	many	NA	CASSLVSSGSSYEQYF	TGTGCCAGCAGCTTAGTAAGTTCCGGTAGCTCCTACGAGCAGTACTTC
TRBJ1-2	TRBV9	few	NA	CASNFRDTSNYGYTF	TGTGCCAGCAACTTCCGGGACACCTCTAACTATGGCTACACCTTC
TRBJ2-2	TRBV5-1	few	NA	CASSRRGGGDTGELFF	TGCGCCAGCAGTCGCCGGGGCGGGGGCGACACCGGGGAGCTGTTTTTT
TRBJ1-5	TRBV6-1	NA	TRBD1	CASSNRGTSNQPQHF	TGTGCCAGCAGTAACAGGGGTACGAGCAATCAGCCCCAGCATTTT
TRBJ2-1	TRBV9	few	TRBD2	CASSAGGTSGTNEQFF	TGTGCCAGCAGCGCCGGCGGGACTAGCGGGACAAATGAGCAGTTCTTC
TRBJ2-7	TRBV5-1	few	NA	CASSPPRQGHEQYF	TGCGCCAGCAGCCCCCCCCGGCAGGGCCACGAGCAGTACTTC
TRBJ1-2	TRBV7-9	few	NA	CASSLRERGDYGYTF	TGTGCCAGCAGCTTACGAGAAAGGGGGGACTATGGCTACACCTTC
TRBJ2-7	TRBV5-1	many	NA	CASSAHGELAYEQYF	TGCGCCAGCAGCGCTCACGGGGAACTAGCCTACGAGCAGTACTTC
TRBJ1-2	TRBV6-5	many	NA	CASSSGSLGVLNYGYTF	TGTGCCAGCAGTTCAGGATCGTTGGGGGTCCTCAACTATGGCTACACCTTC
TRBJ1-6	TRBV28	NA	NA	CASSSHRGNSPLHF	TGTGCCAGCAGTTCCCACCGAGGCAATTCACCCCTCCACTTT
TRBJ1-1	TRBV5-1	NA	NA	CASSLGTRPEAFF	TGCGCCAGCAGCCTCGGGACGCGACCCGAAGCTTTCTTT
TRBJ2-7	TRBV20-1	few	TRBD2	CSAYRLTSGEEEQYF	TGCAGTGCGTACCGCCTGACTAGCGGGGAAGAAGAGCAGTACTTC
TRBJ2-6	TRBV5-1	NA	TRBD1	CASSAYMDRGRSLSGANVLTF	TGCGCCAGCAGCGCATATATGGACAGGGGGCGTTCTCTCTCTGGGGCCAACGTCCTGACTTTC
TRBJ2-7	TRBV27	few	NA	CASSLFRSAGEQYF	TGTGCCAGCAGTTTATTCCGTTCAGCGGGCGAGCAGTACTTC
TRBJ1-2	TRBV29-1	NA	TRBD1	CSVVDRGYGYTF	TGCAGCGTCGTGGACAGGGGGTATGGCTACACCTTC
TRBJ2-3	TRBV29-1	NA	NA	CSVRSRGEPDTQYF	TGCAGCGTTCGATCCAGGGGAGAGCCAGATACGCAGTATTTT
TRBJ1-5	TRBV7-2	NA	TRBD1	CASSTSGTGNQPQHF	TGTGCCAGCAGCACCTCCGGGACAGGAAATCAGCCCCAGCATTTT
TRBJ2-5	TRBV5-1	few	NA	CASSSPLTLQETQYF	TGCGCCAGCAGCTCCCCCTTAACCCTCCAAGAGACCCAGTACTTC
TRBJ2-5	TRBV20-1	few	NA	CSARVAGWETQYF	TGCAGTGCTAGAGTGGCAGGGTGGGAGACCCAGTACTTC
TRBJ2-5	TRBV18	NA	NA	CASSLIATTPKETQYF	TGTGCCAGCTCACTTATAGCGACAACACCTAAAGAGACCCAGTACTTC
TRBJ2-5	TRBV5-1	NA	TRBD2	CASSDGTSGGAMKTQYF	TGCGCCAGCAGCGATGGGACTAGCGGGGGGGCGATGAAGACCCAGTACTTC
TRBJ2-1	TRBV2	NA	TRBD2	CASIRPGLAGGLGYNEQFF	TGTGCCAGCATCCGACCGGGACTAGCGGGGGGGCTGGGCTACAATGAGCAGTTCTTC
TRBJ1-5	TRBV29-1	NA	NA	CSVGGALGQPQHF	TGCAGCGTTGGGGGTGCCTTAGGCCAGCCCCAGCATTTT
TRBJ2-4	TRBV18	few	TRBD1	CASSPTGVENIQDF	TGTGCCAGCTCACCGACAGGGGTCGAAAACATTCAGGACTTC
TRBJ1-1	TRBV28	once	TRBD1	CASNRQGWNNEAFF	TGTGCCAGCAACCGACAGGGCTGGAACAATGAAGCTTTCTTT
TRBJ2-1	TRBV5-1	few	NA	CASSSGGREMNEQFF	TGCGCCAGCAGTTCTGGTGGCAGGGAGATGAATGAGCAGTTCTTC
TRBJ2-3	TRBV7-2	NA	NA	CASSRDHTDTQYF	TGTGCCAGCAGCCGGGACCACACAGATACGCAGTATTTT